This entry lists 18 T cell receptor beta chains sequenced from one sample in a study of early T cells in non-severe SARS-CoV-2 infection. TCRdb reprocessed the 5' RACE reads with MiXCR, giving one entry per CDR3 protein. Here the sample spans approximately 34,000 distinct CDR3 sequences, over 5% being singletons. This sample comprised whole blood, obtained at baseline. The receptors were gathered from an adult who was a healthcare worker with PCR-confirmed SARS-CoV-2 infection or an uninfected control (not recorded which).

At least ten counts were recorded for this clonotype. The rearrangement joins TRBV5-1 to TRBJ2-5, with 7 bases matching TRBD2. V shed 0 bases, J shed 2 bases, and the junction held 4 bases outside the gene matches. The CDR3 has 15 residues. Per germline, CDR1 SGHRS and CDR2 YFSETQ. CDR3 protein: CASSLGGAGQETQYF. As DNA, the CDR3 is TGCGCCAGCAGCTTGGGTGGAGCGGGACAAGAGACCCAGTACTTC.

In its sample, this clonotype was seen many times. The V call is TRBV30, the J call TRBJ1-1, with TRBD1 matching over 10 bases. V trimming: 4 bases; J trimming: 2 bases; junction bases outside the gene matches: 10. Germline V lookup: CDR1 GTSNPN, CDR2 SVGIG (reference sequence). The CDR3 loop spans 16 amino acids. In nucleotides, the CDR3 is TGTGCCTGGAAGGGACAGGGGTCATACCTAAACACTGAAGCTTTCTTT. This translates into CAWKGQGSYLNTEAFF.

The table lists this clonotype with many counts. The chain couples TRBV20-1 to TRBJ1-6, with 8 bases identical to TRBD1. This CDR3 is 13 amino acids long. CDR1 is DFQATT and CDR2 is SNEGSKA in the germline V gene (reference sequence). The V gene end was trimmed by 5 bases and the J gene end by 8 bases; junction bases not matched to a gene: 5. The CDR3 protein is CSAPGTGDSPLHF. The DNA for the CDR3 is TGCAGTGCTCCCGGGACAGGTGATTCACCCCTCCACTTT.

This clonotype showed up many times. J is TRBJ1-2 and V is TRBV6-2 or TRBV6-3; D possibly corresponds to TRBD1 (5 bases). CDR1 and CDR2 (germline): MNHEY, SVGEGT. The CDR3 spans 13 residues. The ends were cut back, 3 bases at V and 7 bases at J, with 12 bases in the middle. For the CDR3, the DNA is TGTGCCAGCAGTTATCCGACAGTGACTGGCTACACCTTC. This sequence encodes CASSYPTVTGYTF.

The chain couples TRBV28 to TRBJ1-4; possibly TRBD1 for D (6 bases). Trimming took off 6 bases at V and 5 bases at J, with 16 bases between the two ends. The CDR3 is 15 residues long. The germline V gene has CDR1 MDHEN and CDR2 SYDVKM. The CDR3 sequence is CASRRTGTRNEKLFF. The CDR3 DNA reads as TGTGCCAGCAGGAGAACCGGGACAAGAAATGAAAAACTGTTTTTT.

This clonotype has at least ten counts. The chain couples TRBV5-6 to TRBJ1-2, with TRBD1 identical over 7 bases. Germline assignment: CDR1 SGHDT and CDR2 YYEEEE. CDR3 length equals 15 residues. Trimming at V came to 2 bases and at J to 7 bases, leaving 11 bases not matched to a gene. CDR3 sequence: CASSFLTGKATGYTF. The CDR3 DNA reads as TGTGCCAGCAGCTTTTTGACAGGGAAGGCGACTGGCTACACCTTC.

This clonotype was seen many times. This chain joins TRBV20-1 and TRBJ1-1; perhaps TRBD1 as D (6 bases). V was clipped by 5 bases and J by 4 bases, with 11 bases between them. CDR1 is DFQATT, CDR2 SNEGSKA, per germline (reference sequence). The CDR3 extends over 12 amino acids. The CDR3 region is CSAVSGATEAFF. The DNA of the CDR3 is TGCAGTGCTGTTTCGGGGGCCACTGAAGCTTTCTTT.

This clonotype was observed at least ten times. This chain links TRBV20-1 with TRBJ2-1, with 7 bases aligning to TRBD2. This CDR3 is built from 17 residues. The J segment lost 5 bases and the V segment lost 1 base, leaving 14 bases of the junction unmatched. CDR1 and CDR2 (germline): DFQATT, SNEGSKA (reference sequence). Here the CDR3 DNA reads TGCAGTGCTAGAGGTCGGTCTGGCGGGAGTGCCCACAATGAGCAGTTCTTC. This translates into CSARGRSGGSAHNEQFF.

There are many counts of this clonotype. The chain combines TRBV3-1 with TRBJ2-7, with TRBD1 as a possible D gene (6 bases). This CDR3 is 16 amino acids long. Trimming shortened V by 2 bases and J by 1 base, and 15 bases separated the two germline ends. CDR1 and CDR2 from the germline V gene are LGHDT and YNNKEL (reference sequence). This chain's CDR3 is CASSQPQGIASYEQYV. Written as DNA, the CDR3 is TGTGCCAGCAGCCAACCACAGGGTATAGCATCCTACGAGCAGTACGTC.

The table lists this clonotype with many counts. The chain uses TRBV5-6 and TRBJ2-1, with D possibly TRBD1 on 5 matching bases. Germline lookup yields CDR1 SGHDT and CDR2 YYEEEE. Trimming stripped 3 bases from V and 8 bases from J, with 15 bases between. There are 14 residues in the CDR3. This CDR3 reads CASSSPSTEDEQFF. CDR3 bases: TGTGCCAGCAGCTCGCCCTCGACAGAGGATGAGCAGTTCTTC. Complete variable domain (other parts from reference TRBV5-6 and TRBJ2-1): DAGVTQSPTHLIKTRGQQVTLRCSPKSGHDTVSWYQQALGQGPQFIFQYYEEEERQRGNFPDRFSGHQFPNYSSELNVNALLLGDSALYLCASSSPSTEDEQFFGPGTRLTVL.

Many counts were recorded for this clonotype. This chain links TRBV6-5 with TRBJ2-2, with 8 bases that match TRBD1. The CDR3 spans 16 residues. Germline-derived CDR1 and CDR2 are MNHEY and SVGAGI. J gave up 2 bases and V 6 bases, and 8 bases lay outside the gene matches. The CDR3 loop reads CASRSWGQVNTGELFF. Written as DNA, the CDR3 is TGTGCCAGCAGATCGTGGGGACAGGTCAACACCGGGGAGCTGTTTTTT.

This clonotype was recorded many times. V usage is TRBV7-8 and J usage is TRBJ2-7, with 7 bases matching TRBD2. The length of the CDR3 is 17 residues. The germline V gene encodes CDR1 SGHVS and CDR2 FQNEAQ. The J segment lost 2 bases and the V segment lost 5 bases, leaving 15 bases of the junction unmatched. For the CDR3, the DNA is TGTGCCAGCAGCCCCCGATCTAGCGGCGGTCGGGCCTACGAGCAGTACGTC. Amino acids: CASSPRSSGGRAYEQYV.

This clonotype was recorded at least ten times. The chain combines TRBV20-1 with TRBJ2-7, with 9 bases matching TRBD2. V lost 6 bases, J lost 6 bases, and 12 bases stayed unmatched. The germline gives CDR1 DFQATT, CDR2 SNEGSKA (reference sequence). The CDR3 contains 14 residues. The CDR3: CSASNSGSLGEQYV. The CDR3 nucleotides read TGCAGTGCAAGCAATAGCGGGAGCTTGGGCGAGCAGTACGTC.

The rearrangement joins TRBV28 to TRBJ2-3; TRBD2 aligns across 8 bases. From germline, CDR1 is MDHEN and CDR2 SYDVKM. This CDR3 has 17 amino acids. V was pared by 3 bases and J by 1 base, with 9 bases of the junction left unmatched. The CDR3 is CASSFLILAAGTDTQYF. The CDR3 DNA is TGTGCCAGCAGTTTTTTGATACTAGCGGCAGGCACAGATACGCAGTATTTT.

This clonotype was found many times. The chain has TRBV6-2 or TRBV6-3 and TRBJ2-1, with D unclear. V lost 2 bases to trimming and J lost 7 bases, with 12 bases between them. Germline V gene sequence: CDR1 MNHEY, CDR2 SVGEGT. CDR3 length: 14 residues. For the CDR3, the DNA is TGTGCCAGCAGTTACGTTGGTGTTAGTAATGAGCAGTTCTTC. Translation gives CASSYVGVSNEQFF.

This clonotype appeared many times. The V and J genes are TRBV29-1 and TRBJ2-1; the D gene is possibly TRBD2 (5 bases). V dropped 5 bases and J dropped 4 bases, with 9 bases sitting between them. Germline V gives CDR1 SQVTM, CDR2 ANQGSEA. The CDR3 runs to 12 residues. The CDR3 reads CSVQTGYNEQFF. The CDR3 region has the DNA TGCAGCGTTCAGACGGGGTACAATGAGCAGTTCTTC.

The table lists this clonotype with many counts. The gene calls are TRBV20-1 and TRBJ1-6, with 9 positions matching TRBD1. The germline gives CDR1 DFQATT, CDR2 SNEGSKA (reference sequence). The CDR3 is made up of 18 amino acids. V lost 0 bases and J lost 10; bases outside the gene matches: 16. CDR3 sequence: CSARDPGTGNSIYSPLHF. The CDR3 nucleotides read TGCAGTGCTAGAGATCCCGGGACAGGGAATTCTATATACTCACCCCTCCACTTT.

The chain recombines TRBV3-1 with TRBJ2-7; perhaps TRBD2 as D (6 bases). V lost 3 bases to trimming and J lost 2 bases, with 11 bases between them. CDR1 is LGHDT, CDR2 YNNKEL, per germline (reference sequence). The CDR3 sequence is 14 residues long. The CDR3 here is CASSHFSSAYEQYF. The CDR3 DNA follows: TGTGCCAGCAGCCACTTCTCTAGCGCCTACGAGCAGTACTTC.